The next 10 T cell receptor beta chains were all read from a single sample in a study of CD4+ T cells in melanoma. TCRdb keeps only in-frame clones here, not all; method: immunoSEQ multiplex PCR. The data show over 3,000 clones, approximately 62% seen once. Sequences were obtained from cells from a culture (not recorded whether cultured in vitro). These receptors originate from a human donor with melanoma.

The chain uses TRBV4-2 and TRBJ1-5, with unresolved D. V lost 4 bases and J lost 3, with 13 bases in between. The CDR3 is made up of 15 amino acids. CDR1 and CDR2 (germline): LGHNA, YNFKEQ. Written as DNA, the CDR3 is TGTGCCAGCAGCCCGGGAGCAGCCTACAATCAGCCCCAGCATTTT. Translated, it gives CASSPGAAYNQPQHF.

This clone has just a few counts. This chain uses TRBV9 with TRBJ2-3, with 7 bases that match TRBD1. Unmatched junction bases numbered 4, after V lost 0 bases and J lost 3 bases. The germline V gene encodes CDR1 SGDLS and CDR2 YYNGEE. CDR3 length: 15 amino acids. CDR3 nucleotides: TGTGCCAGCAGCGTAGAGGGGGCGATGACAGATACGCAGTATTTT. Translating it yields CASSVEGAMTDTQYF.

J is TRBJ1-2 and V is TRBV30, with 11 nucleotides matching TRBD1. V trimming: 2 bases; J trimming: 2 bases; junction bases outside the gene matches: 1. The CDR3 is 14 amino acids. Germline values: CDR1 GTSNPN, CDR2 SVGIG (reference sequence). As DNA, the CDR3 is TGTGCCTGGAGTTGGGACAGGGGGAACTATGGCTACACCTTC. Encoded protein: CAWSWDRGNYGYTF.

CDR3 nucleotides: TGTGCCAGCAGCCCGTCGGCGCAAAACATTCAGTACTTC. Its protein is CASSPSAQNIQYF. The rearrangement links TRBV7-9 to TRBJ2-4, with D unresolved. V was pared by 5 bases and J by 5 bases, with 10 bases between. Germline-derived CDR1 and CDR2 are SEHNR and FQNEAQ (reference sequence). The CDR3 is 13 amino acids.

V usage is TRBV6-5 and J usage is TRBJ2-7; D remains unclear. The CDR3 length is 13 residues. The ends were cut back, 2 bases at V and 3 bases at J, with 8 bases in the middle. Germline V gene sequence: CDR1 MNHEY, CDR2 SVGAGI. DNA of the CDR3: TGTGCCAGCAGTTACGATGCCAGCTACGAGCAGTACTTC. Amino acid sequence: CASSYDASYEQYF.

The chain couples TRBV7-6 to TRBJ2-2; perhaps TRBD2 as D (6 bases). V lost 2 bases and J lost 8, with 12 bases in between. This CDR3 region has 14 residues. Germline V gene lookup returns CDR1 SGHVS and CDR2 FNYEAQ. CDR3 bases: TGTGCCAGCAGCTTACGGTGGGGGACTGGGGAGCTGTTTTTT. Its translation: CASSLRWGTGELFF.

The chain employs TRBV12-5 and TRBJ2-3; TRBD1 matches at 7 bases. Germline values: CDR1 LGHNT, CDR2 FRNRAP. V gave up 2 bases and J gave up 0 bases; unmatched junction bases: 5. The CDR3 totals 16 residues. CDR3 residues: CASGLSTGFSTDTQYF. The DNA of the CDR3 is TGTGCTAGTGGTTTGTCGACAGGGTTTAGCACAGATACGCAGTATTTT.

The chain recombines TRBV14 with TRBJ1-1; unclear D gene. Germline V gene data show CDR1 as SGHDN and CDR2 as FVKESK. The CDR3 sequence is 14 residues long. V shed 1 base and J shed 3 bases, with 9 bases lying between them. CDR3 sequence (DNA): TGTGCCAGCAGCCAAGTTTCGTTGGACACTGAAGCTTTCTTT. Translating it yields CASSQVSLDTEAFF.

This clone was picked up a small number of times. The V gene is TRBV27, the J gene TRBJ1-1, with 10 positions matching TRBD1. The CDR3 has 14 residues. Germline CDR1 MNHEY, CDR2 SMNVEV (reference sequence). V lost 3 bases and J lost 5; bases outside the gene matches: 3. CDR3 DNA sequence: TGTGCCAGCAGTTTGACAGGGGGCTGGACTGAAGCTTTCTTT. This codes for CASSLTGGWTEAFF.

The rearrangement links TRBV6-5 to TRBJ2-7, with D perhaps TRBD1 or TRBD2 (5 bases each). The V gene's germline CDR1 is MNHEY and CDR2 SVGAGI. The CDR3 totals 14 residues. Trimming stripped 0 bases from V and 2 bases from J, with 8 bases between. CDR3 DNA sequence: TGTGCCAGCAGTTACTCTGAGGGGACCTACGAGCAGTACTTC. Its protein product is CASSYSEGTYEQYF.